The 18 T cell receptor beta chains below come from one sample, sequenced in a study of T cell repertoires in cytomegalovirus infection. Each CDR3 protein gets one entry after TCRdb re-called the reads with MiXCR. The sample shows hundreds of thousands of distinct CDR3 sequences, 33% of them seen only once. Their antigens remain unidentified. Here the sequenced sample was cultured PBMCs, taken from culture after CMV antigen stimulation. The receptors come from a human donor in good health (CMV status not recorded). Some clones in this sample may be carry-over from other donors' samples.

This rearrangement joins TRBV6-1 to TRBJ2-3, with 12 bases aligning to TRBD2. Losses at the gene ends were 5 bases for V and 4 bases for J; bases not matched to a gene: 7. Looked up from germline, CDR1 is MNHNS and CDR2 is SASEGT. The length of the CDR3 is 16 residues. The CDR3 is CASSYRTSGTSDTQYF. DNA of the CDR3: TGTGCCAGCAGTTACCGGACTAGCGGGACATCAGATACGCAGTATTTT.

This clonotype was seen a few times. The chain joins TRBV7-2 to TRBJ1-3; the D gene is possibly TRBD1 (5 bases). Trimming left V 5 bases short and J 3 bases short, with 11 bases between. Germline loops: CDR1 SGHTA, CDR2 FQGNSA. The CDR3 spans 14 residues. The CDR3 spells CASSPLGVGNTIYF. The DNA of the CDR3 is TGTGCCAGCAGCCCCCTAGGGGTTGGAAACACCATATATTTT.

The chain joins TRBV15 to TRBJ1-4; a weak D match, TRBD1 (6 bases). Between the trimmed V and J ends, which lost 5 bases and 7 bases, there was a span of 20 bases. CDR1 and CDR2 from the germline V gene are LNHNV and YYDKDF (reference sequence). The CDR3 runs 16 residues. CDR3 region: CATSAQGWDAGEKLFF. CDR3 nucleotides: TGTGCCACCAGCGCTCAGGGGTGGGATGCGGGTGAAAAACTGTTTTTT.

This chain connects TRBV6-5 to TRBJ1-1; the D gene is possibly TRBD1 (5 bases). Germline lookup yields CDR1 MNHEY and CDR2 SVGAGI. The CDR3 has 12 residues. Trimming left V 0 bases short and J 8 bases short, with 7 bases between. CDR3 protein: CASSYSREEAFF. The CDR3 nucleotides read TGTGCCAGCAGTTACTCCAGGGAGGAAGCTTTCTTT.

V gene TRBV29-1 combines with J gene TRBJ2-7, with 7 bases fitting TRBD1. Germline V gives CDR1 SQVTM, CDR2 ANQGSEA. V gave up 7 bases and J gave up 6 bases; unmatched junction bases: 9. This CDR3 comprises 12 residues. CDR3 in DNA: TGCAGCGCCACAGGGGCTCTAGGCGAGCAGTACTTC. Translating it yields CSATGALGEQYF.

J is TRBJ2-7 and V is TRBV19, with a tentative D call TRBD1 (6 bases). This CDR3 region has 15 residues. Germline CDR1 LNHDA, CDR2 SQIVND (reference sequence). V was pared by 3 bases and J by 3 bases, with 15 bases between. CDR3 region: CASSMTGTSDYEQYF. The CDR3 DNA reads TGTGCCAGTAGTATGACCGGGACATCCGACTACGAGCAGTACTTC.

This clonotype was observed at least ten times. The gene calls are TRBV7-6 and TRBJ1-1; no reliable D call. V dropped 5 bases and J dropped 1 base, with 14 bases sitting between them. The germline V gene has CDR1 SGHVS and CDR2 FNYEAQ. CDR3 length: 15 residues. The CDR3 loop reads CASSKGRAENTEAFF. In nucleotides, the CDR3 is TGTGCCAGCAGCAAAGGAAGGGCAGAGAACACTGAAGCTTTCTTT.

The V call is TRBV2, the J call TRBJ1-5; maybe TRBD1 (6 bases). The CDR3 consists of 15 residues. From germline, CDR1 is SNHLY and CDR2 FYNNEI. Trimming shortened V by 1 base and J by 6 bases, and 13 bases separated the two germline ends. The CDR3, as DNA: TGTGCCAGCAGTGAAGTCAGGGGCAGCGGTCAGCCCCAGCATTTT. Amino acids: CASSEVRGSGQPQHF.

This clonotype has more than one count but fewer than ten. The rearrangement joins TRBV7-2 to TRBJ2-5, with D possibly being TRBD2 (5 bases). Trimming shortened V by 2 bases and J by 4 bases, and 8 bases separated the two germline ends. The germline CDR1 and CDR2 sequences are SGHTA and FQGNSA. This CDR3 is built from 13 residues. The CDR3 DNA sequence: TGTGCCAGCAGCTTATGGAGCGGAGAGACCCAGTACTTC. Translation gives CASSLWSGETQYF.

This clonotype was observed many times. The chain links TRBV7-2 to TRBJ1-3; D possibly corresponds to TRBD1 (6 bases). The CDR3 runs 17 residues. From germline, CDR1 is SGHTA and CDR2 FQGNSA. The ends were cut back, 0 bases at V and 0 bases at J, with 12 bases in the middle. The chain's CDR3 is CASSLAGQGSSGNTIYF. CDR3 sequence (DNA): TGTGCCAGCAGCTTAGCGGGTCAGGGGAGCTCTGGAAACACCATATATTTT. Using reference TRBV7-2 and TRBJ1-3 for the parts outside the CDR3, the full variable domain is GAGVSQSPSNKVTEKGKDVELRCDPISGHTALYWYRQSLGQGLEFLIYFQGNSAPDKSGLPSDRFSAERTGGSVSTLTIQRTQQEDSAVYLCASSLAGQGSSGNTIYFGEGSWLTVV.

This clonotype has a count of ten or more. CDR3 protein: CASSLGRDTDTQYF. Written as DNA, the CDR3 is TGTGCCAGCAGCTTAGGGCGAGACACAGATACGCAGTATTTT. The V gene is TRBV7-9, the J gene TRBJ2-3; D ambiguous. The CDR3 totals 14 residues. Germline CDR1 reads SEHNR; CDR2 reads FQNEAQ (reference sequence). Trimming removed 1 base at V and 2 bases at J, with 7 bases between.

J is TRBJ1-4 and V is TRBV11-2; D is undetermined. CDR3 size: 15 residues. Trimming removed 2 bases at V and 4 bases at J, with 11 bases between. Germline CDR1 SGHAT, CDR2 FQNNGV. In DNA, the CDR3 is TGTGCCAGCAGCTTAAGCCGCCTGATTAATGAAAAACTGTTTTTT. Protein: CASSLSRLINEKLFF.

This clonotype showed up just a few times. The V gene is TRBV4-1, the J gene TRBJ1-2; D remains unclear. Trimming removed 0 bases at V and 3 bases at J, with 8 bases between. Germline lookup yields CDR1 MGHRA and CDR2 YSYEKL. This CDR3 has 14 residues. The CDR3 spells CASSQEVLHYGYTF. CDR3 DNA: TGCGCCAGCAGCCAAGAAGTACTCCACTATGGCTACACCTTC.

This sequence joins TRBV20-1 and TRBJ2-7, with 14 positions matching TRBD2. The CDR3 has 14 amino acids. V trimming: 5 bases; J trimming: 4 bases; junction bases outside the gene matches: 4. Per the germline V gene, CDR1 is DFQATT and CDR2 is SNEGSKA (reference sequence). CDR3 bases: TGCAGTGCTCTCGGGACTAGCGGGGGTTACGAGCAGTACTTC. Residues: CSALGTSGGYEQYF.

This clonotype was counted ten times or more. Here the CDR3 reads CASSPGRSNTEAFF. Written as DNA, the CDR3 is TGTGCCAGCAGCCCGGGGAGGTCGAACACTGAAGCTTTCTTT. This rearrangement joins TRBV7-2 to TRBJ1-1; no reliable D call. Looked up from germline, CDR1 is SGHTA and CDR2 is FQGNSA. The germline V and J ends were trimmed by 5 bases and 1 base, with 11 bases remaining between them. CDR3 length equals 14 residues.

V is TRBV7-9 and J is TRBJ2-1; D gene unclear. Trimming removed 2 bases at V and 13 bases at J, with 12 bases between. The CDR3 spans 12 residues. The germline gives CDR1 SEHNR, CDR2 FQNEAQ (reference sequence). The CDR3 here is CASSLSELVQFF. The CDR3 DNA reads as TGTGCCAGCAGCTTATCCGAGCTGGTCCAGTTCTTC.

V usage is TRBV15 and J usage is TRBJ1-1; D gene uncertain. The CDR3 sequence is 14 residues long. V was clipped by 0 bases and J by 5 bases, with 10 bases between them. Germline values: CDR1 LNHNV, CDR2 YYDKDF (reference sequence). In DNA form, the CDR3 reads TGTGCCACCAGCAGAGATGTACGCGCGACTGAAGCTTTCTTT. It codes for CATSRDVRATEAFF.

This clonotype was detected a few times. CDR3 amino acids: CASSLRPRRDEQYF. For the CDR3, the DNA is TGTGCCAGCAGCCTTAGGCCCAGGAGGGACGAGCAGTACTTC. The gene calls are TRBV7-2 and TRBJ2-7; D is possibly TRBD2 (6 bases). The CDR3 spans 14 residues. The germline CDR1 and CDR2 sequences are SGHTA and FQGNSA. The ends were cut back, 5 bases at V and 5 bases at J, with 16 bases in the middle.